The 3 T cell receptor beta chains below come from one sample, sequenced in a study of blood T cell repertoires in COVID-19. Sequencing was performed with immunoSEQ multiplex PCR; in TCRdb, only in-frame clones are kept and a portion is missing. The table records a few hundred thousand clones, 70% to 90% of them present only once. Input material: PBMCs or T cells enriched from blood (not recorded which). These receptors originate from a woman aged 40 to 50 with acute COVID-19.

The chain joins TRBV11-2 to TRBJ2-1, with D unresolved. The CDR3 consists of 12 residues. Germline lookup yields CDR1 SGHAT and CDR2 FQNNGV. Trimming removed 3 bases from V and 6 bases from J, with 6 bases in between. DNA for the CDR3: TGTGCCAGCAGCTTCGAGCGCAATGAGCAGTTCTTC. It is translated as CASSFERNEQFF. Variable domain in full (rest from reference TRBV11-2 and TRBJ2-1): EAGVAQSPRYKIIEKRQSVAFWCNPISGHATLYWYQQILGQGPKLLIQFQNNGVVDDSQLPKDRFSAERLKGVDSTLKIQPAKLEDSAVYLCASSFERNEQFFGPGTRLTVL.

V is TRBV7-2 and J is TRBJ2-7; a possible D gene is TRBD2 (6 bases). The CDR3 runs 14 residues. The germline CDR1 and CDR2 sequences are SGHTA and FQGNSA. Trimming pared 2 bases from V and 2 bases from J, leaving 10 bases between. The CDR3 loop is CASSLFPGAYEQYV. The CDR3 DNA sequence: TGTGCCAGCAGCTTATTTCCGGGGGCCTACGAGCAGTACGTC.

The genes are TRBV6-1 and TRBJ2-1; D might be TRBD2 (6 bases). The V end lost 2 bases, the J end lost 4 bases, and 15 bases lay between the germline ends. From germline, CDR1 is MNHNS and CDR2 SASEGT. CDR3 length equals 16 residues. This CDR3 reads CASSEWGGMTYNEQFF. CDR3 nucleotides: TGTGCCAGCAGTGAATGGGGCGGGATGACTTACAATGAGCAGTTCTTC.